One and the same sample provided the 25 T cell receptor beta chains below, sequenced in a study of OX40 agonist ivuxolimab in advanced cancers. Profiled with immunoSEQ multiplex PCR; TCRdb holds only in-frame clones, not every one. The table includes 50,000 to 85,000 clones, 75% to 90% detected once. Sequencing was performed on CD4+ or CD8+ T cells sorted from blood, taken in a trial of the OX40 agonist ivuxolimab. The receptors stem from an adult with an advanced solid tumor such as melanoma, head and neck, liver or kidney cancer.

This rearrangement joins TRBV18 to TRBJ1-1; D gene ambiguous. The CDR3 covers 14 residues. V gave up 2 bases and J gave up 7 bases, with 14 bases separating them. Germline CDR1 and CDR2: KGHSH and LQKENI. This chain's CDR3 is CASSPVVVGDEAFF. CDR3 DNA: TGTGCCAGCTCACCAGTGGTGGTGGGAGATGAAGCTTTCTTT.

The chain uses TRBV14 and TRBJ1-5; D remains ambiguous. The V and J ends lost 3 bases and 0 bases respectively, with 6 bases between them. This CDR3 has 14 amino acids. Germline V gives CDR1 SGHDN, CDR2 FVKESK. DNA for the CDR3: TGTGCCAGCAGCCAGAGTGGTAGCAATCAGCCCCAGCATTTT. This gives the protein CASSQSGSNQPQHF. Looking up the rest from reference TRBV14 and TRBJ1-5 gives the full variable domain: EAGVTQFPSHSVIEKGQTVTLRCDPISGHDNLYWYRRVMGKEIKFLLHFVKESKQDESGMPNNRFLAERTGGTYSTLKVQPAELEDSGVYFCASSQSGSNQPQHFGDGTRLSIL.

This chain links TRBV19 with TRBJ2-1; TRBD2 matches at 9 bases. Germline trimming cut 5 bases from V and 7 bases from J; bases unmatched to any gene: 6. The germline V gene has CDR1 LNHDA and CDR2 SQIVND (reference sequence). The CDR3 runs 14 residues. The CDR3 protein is CASSPGTSLNEQFF. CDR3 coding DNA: TGTGCCAGTAGTCCCGGGACTAGCCTAAATGAGCAGTTCTTC.

For the CDR3, the DNA is TGTGCCAGCAGCTTCGGCGAAAGCAAGACCCAGTACTTC. This gives the protein CASSFGESKTQYF. This rearrangement joins TRBV7-9 to TRBJ2-5; D ambiguous. CDR1 is SEHNR, CDR2 FQNEAQ, per germline (reference sequence). Trimming pared 3 bases from V and 6 bases from J, leaving 11 bases between. The CDR3 contains 13 residues.

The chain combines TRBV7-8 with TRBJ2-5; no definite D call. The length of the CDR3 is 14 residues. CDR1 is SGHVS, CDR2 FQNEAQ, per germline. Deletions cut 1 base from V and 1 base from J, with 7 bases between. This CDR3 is CASSLGVIQETQYF. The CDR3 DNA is TGTGCCAGCAGCTTAGGGGTCATCCAAGAGACCCAGTACTTC.

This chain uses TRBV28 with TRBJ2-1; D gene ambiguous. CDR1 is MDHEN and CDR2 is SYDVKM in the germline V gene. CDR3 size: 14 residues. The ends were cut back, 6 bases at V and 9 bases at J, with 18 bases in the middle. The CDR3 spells CASRGFSLAFEQFF. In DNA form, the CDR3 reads TGTGCCAGCAGAGGGTTCTCTCTTGCCTTTGAGCAGTTCTTC.

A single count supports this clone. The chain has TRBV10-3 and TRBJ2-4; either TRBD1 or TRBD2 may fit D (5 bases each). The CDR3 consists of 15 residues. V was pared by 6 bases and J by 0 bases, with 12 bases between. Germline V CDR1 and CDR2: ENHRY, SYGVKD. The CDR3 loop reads CAISDGGGAKNIQYF. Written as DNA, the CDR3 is TGTGCCATCAGCGACGGTGGGGGAGCCAAAAACATTCAGTACTTC.

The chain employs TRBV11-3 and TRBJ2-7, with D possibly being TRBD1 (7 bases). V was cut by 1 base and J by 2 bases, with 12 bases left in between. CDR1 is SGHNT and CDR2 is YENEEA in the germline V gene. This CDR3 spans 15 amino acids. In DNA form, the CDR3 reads TGTGCCAGCAGCTTAGGGAGGGACAGTACCTACGAGCAGTACTTC. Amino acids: CASSLGRDSTYEQYF. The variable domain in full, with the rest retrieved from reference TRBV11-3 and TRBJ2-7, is EAGVVQSPRYKIIEKKQPVAFWCNPISGHNTLYWYLQNLGQGPELLIRYENEEAVDDSQLPKDRFSAERLKGVDSTLKIQPAELGDSAVYLCASSLGRDSTYEQYFGPGTRLTVT.

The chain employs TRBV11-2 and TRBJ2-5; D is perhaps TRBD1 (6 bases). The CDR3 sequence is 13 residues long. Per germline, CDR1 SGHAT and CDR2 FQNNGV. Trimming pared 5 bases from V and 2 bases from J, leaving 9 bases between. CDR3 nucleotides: TGTGCCAGCAGCCAGGGGAATCAAGAGACCCAGTACTTC. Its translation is CASSQGNQETQYF.

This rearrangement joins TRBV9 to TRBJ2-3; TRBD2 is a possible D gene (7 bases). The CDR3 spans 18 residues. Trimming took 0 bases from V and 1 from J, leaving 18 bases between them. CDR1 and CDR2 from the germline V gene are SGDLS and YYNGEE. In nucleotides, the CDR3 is TGTGCCAGCAGCGTAGTTCCTGATTGGGGGGGCGGCACAGATACGCAGTATTTT. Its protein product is CASSVVPDWGGGTDTQYF. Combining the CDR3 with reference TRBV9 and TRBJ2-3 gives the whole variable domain DSGVTQTPKHLITATGQRVTLRCSPRSGDLSVYWYQQSLDQGLQFLIQYYNGEERAKGNILERFSAQQFPDLHSELNLSSLELGDSALYFCASSVVPDWGGGTDTQYFGPGTRLTVL.

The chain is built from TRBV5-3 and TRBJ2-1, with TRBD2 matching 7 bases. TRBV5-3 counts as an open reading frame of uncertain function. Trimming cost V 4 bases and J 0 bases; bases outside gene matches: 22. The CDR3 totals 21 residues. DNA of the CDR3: TGTGCCAGAAGCCCGACGCCAACTAGCGCCCCGAGAGATTACTCCTACAATGAGCAGTTCTTC. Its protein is CARSPTPTSAPRDYSYNEQFF.

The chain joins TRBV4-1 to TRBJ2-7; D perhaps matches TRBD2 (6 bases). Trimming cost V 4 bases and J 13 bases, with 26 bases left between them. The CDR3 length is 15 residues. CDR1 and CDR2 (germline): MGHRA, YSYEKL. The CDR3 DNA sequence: TGCGCCAGCAGCCCGGACGGGAGCCTCAACCGAATCCAATACTTC. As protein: CASSPDGSLNRIQYF.

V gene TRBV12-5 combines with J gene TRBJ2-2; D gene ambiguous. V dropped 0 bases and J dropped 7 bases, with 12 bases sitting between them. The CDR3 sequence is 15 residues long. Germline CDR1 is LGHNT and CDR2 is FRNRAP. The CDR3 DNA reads TGTGCTAGTGGTTTGGTGATAGGGAATGGCGGGGAGCTGTTTTTT. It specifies CASGLVIGNGGELFF.

The CDR3 DNA reads TGTGCCATCAGCACCGCAACTAATGAAAAACTGTTTTTT. This codes for CAISTATNEKLFF. V usage is TRBV10-3 and J usage is TRBJ1-4; no firm D call. This CDR3 spans 13 amino acids. Germline CDR1 ENHRY, CDR2 SYGVKD. V was pared by 6 bases and J by 0 bases, with 5 bases between.

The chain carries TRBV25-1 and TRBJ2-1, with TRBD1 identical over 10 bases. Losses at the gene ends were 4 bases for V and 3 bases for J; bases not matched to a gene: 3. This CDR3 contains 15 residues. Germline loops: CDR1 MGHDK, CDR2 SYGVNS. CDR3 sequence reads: CASSARDRGYNEQFF. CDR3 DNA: TGTGCCAGCAGTGCCCGGGACAGGGGCTACAATGAGCAGTTCTTC.

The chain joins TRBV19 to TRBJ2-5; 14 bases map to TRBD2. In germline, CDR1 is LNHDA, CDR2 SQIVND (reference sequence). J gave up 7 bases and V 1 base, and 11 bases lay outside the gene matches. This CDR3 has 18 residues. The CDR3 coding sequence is TGTGCCAGTAGTATAGCCGGGACTAGCGGGAGCGTAGAGGGGACCCAGTACTTC. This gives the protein CASSIAGTSGSVEGTQYF.

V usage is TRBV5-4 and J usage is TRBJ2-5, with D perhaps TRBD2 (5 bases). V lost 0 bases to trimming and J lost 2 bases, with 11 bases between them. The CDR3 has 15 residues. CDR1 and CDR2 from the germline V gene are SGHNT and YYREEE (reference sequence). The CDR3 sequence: CASSLERNSQETQYF. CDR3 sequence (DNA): TGTGCCAGCAGCTTGGAGCGGAACTCACAAGAGACCCAGTACTTC. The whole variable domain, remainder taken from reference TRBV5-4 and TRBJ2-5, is ETGVTQSPTHLIKTRGQQVTLRCSSQSGHNTVSWYQQALGQGPQFIFQYYREEENGRGNFPPRFSGLQFPNYSSELNVNALELDDSALYLCASSLERNSQETQYFGPGTRLLVL.

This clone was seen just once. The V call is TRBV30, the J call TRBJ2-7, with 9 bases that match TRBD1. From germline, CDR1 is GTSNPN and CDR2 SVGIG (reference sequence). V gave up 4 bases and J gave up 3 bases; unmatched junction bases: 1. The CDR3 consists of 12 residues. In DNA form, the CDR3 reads TGTGCCTGGACGGACAGGGGCTACGAGCAGTACTTC. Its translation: CAWTDRGYEQYF. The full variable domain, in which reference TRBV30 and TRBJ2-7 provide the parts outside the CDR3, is SQTIHQWPATLVQPVGSPLSLECTVEGTSNPNLYWYRQAAGRGLQLLFYSVGIGQISSEVPQNLSASRPQDRQFILSSKKLLLSDSGFYLCAWTDRGYEQYFGPGTRLTVT.

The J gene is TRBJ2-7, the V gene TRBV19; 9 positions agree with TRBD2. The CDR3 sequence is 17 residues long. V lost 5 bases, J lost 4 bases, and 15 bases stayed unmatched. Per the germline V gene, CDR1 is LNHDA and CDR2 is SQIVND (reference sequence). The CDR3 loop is CASSPLGAREGMYEQYF. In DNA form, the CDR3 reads TGTGCCAGTAGTCCCCTGGGTGCGCGGGAGGGTATGTACGAGCAGTACTTC.

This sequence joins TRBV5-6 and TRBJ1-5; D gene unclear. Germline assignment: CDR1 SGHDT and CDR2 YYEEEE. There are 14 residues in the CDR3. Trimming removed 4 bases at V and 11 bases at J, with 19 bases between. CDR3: CASSKGGVQGTQHF. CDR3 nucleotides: TGTGCCAGCAGCAAAGGCGGGGTTCAAGGGACCCAGCATTTT.

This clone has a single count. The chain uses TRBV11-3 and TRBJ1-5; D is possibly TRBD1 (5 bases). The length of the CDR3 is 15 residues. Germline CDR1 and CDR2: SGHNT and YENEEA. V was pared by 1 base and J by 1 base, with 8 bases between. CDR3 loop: CASSLGGTSNQPQHF. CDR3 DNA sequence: TGTGCCAGCAGCTTAGGAGGGACCAGCAATCAGCCCCAGCATTTT.

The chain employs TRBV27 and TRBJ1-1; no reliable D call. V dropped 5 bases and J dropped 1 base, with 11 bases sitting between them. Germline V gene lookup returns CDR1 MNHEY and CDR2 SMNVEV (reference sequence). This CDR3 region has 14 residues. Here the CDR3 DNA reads TGTGCCAGCAGTCCCCTCATCAAGAACACTGAAGCTTTCTTT. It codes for CASSPLIKNTEAFF.

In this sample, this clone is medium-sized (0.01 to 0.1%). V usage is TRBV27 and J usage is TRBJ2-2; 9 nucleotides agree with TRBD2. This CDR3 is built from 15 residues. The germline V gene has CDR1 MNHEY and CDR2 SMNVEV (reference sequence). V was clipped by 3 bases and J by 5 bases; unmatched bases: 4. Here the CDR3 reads CASSLLAGDTGELFF. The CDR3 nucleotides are TGTGCCAGCAGTTTGTTAGCGGGAGATACCGGGGAGCTGTTTTTT.

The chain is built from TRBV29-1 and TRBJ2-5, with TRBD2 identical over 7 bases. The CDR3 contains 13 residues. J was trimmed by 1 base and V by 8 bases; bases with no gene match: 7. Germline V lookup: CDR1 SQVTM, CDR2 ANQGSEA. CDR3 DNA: TGCAGCATAGGGGCTAGCGGCCAAGAGACCCAGTACTTC. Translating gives CSIGASGQETQYF.

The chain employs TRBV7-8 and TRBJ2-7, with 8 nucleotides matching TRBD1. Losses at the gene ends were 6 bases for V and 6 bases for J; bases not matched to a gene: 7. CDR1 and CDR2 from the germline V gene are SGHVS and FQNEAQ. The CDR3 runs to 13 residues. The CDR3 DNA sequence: TGTGCCAGCAGTGTCCCAGGGGGCTCCGAGCAGTACTTC. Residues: CASSVPGGSEQYF.